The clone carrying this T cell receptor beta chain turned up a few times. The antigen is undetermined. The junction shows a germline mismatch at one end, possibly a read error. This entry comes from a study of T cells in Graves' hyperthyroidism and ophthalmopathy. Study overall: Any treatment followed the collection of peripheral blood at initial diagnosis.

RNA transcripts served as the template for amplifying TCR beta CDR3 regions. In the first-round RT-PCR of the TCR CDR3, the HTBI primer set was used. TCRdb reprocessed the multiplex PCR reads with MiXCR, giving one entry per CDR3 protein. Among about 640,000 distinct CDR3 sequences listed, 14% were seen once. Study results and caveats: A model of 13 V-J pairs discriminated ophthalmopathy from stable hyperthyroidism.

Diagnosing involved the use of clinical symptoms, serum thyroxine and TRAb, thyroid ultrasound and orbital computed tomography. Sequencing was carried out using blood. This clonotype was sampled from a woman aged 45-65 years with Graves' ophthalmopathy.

The CDR3, as DNA: TGTGCTAGCAGCTTACTACAGGGGGTTGCAGATACGCAGTATTTT. It codes for CASSLLQGVADTQYF. The chain carries TRBV7-7 and TRBJ2-3; 8 bases are shared with TRBD1. Germline-derived CDR1 and CDR2 are SSHAT and FNYEAQ (reference sequence). This CDR3 spans 15 amino acids.